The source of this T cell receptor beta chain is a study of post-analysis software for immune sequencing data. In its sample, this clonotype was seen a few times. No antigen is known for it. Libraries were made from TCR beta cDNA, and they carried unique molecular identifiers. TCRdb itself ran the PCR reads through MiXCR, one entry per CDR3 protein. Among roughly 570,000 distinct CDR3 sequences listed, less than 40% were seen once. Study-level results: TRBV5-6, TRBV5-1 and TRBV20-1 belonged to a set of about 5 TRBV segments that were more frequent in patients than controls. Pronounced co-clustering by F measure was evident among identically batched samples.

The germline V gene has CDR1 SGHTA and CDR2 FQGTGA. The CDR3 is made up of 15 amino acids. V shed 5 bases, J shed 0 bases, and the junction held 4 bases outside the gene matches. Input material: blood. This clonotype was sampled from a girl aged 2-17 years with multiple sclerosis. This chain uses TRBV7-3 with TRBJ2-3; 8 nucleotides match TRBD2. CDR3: CASSRTSSSTDTQYF. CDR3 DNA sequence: TGTGCCAGCAGCCGGACTAGCAGTAGCACAGATACGCAGTATTTT. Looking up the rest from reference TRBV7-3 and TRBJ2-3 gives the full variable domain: GAGVSQTPSNKVTEKGKYVELRCDPISGHTALYWYRQSLGQGPEFLIYFQGTGAADDSGLPNDRFFAVRPEGSVSTLKIQRTERGDSAVYLCASSRTSSSTDTQYFGPGTRLTVL.